This paragraph reports one T cell receptor beta chain. The antigen remains unidentified. Time point defined: baseline pretreatment blood. Treatment: 15 Gy SBRT to primary tumor, nephrectomy 4 weeks later. The protocol was immunoSEQ multiplex PCR, while the TCRdb copy is restricted to in-frame clones and leaves out a portion. The profile shows 140,000 to 150,000 clones, about 87% of them singletons. The data were taken from a study of radiation and T cells in renal cell carcinoma. The germline gives CDR1 MNHEY, CDR2 SMNVEV (reference sequence). This CDR3 is built from 17 residues. Trimming pared 3 bases from V and 0 bases from J, leaving 12 bases between. Whole-study results and caveats: In blood, top tumor clones expanded by 2 weeks, shrinking by 4.

The rearrangement links TRBV27 to TRBJ1-6; D is ambiguous. The TCR sequence derives from a woman in her 70s with renal cell carcinoma. The sequenced sample was blood, obtained from a patient whose treatment included radiotherapy and nephrectomy. In DNA form, the CDR3 reads TGTGCCAGCAGTTTGAGGTCCTCGAGCTCCTATAATTCACCCCTCCACTTT. Translated: CASSLRSSSSYNSPLHF.